These T cell receptor beta chains were read from a single sample in a study of blood T cell repertoires in COVID-19. Data came from immunoSEQ multiplex PCR; TCRdb stores just in-frame clones and leaves some out. The table shows 50,000 to 80,000 clones, with just over 85% occurring only once. Sequencing was done on a sample of peripheral blood. All receptors come from a man aged 45-65 years with active COVID-19. CDR3s include the opening cysteine and the closing phenylalanine or tryptophan. The D gene is left open where the match is weak. Expanded clones get a size class; other rows say once, few or many, or leave the size out.

d_gene	j_gene	abundance	v_gene	CDR3nt	CDR3aa
TRBD1	TRBJ1-6	few	TRBV27	TGTGCCAGCAGTACTTACGGGACAGGGATGATCGGGGATTCACCCCTCCACTTT	CASSTYGTGMIGDSPLHF
NA	TRBJ2-6	NA	TRBV6-5	TGTGCCAGCATCCCAGGGGAGAGCCGGGCCAACGTCCTGACTTTC	CASIPGESRANVLTF
TRBD1	TRBJ2-3	once	TRBV15	TGTGCCACCAGCAGAGATGCGCCCCGGACAGGGTTCACAGATACGCAGTATTTT	CATSRDAPRTGFTDTQYF
TRBD1	TRBJ1-1	NA	TRBV7-2	TGTGCCAGCAGCCCGCTTGTGACAGGGGTGCCTGAAGCTTTCTTT	CASSPLVTGVPEAFF
NA	TRBJ2-3	NA	TRBV12-5	TGTGCTAGTGGTTTGACTCCCCAGCAGGGTACGCAGTATTTT	CASGLTPQQGTQYF
TRBD1	TRBJ2-3	once	TRBV24-1	TGTGCCACCAGTGACCCGGGACAGGGGACAGATACGCAGTATTTT	CATSDPGQGTDTQYF
TRBD2	TRBJ2-1	NA	TRBV4-1	TGCGCCAGCAGCCAATCAAGACTAGCGGGAGGGCCCGTCTACAATGAGCAGTTCTTC	CASSQSRLAGGPVYNEQFF
TRBD1	TRBJ1-1	NA	TRBV13	TGTGCCAGCAGCCTGGGGACAGGTAGTGAAGCTTTCTTT	CASSLGTGSEAFF
TRBD2	TRBJ2-2	NA	TRBV29-1	TGCAGCGCAAATTTAGCGGGAGGGCCCGGGGAGCTGTTTTTT	CSANLAGGPGELFF
NA	TRBJ1-4	NA	TRBV19	TGTGCCAGTAGCAACCCCGGAGGTGCAACTAATGAAAAACTGTTTTTT	CASSNPGGATNEKLFF
TRBD1	TRBJ1-3	NA	TRBV7-8	TGTGCCAGCAGCGACGGCCGGACAGGGGCTGGAAACACCATATATTTT	CASSDGRTGAGNTIYF
NA	TRBJ2-7	NA	TRBV7-8	TGTGCCAGCAGCCCAAGAGGCGGGGACAGCTCCTACGAGCAGTACTTC	CASSPRGGDSSYEQYF
TRBD2	TRBJ2-1	NA	TRBV5-1	TGCGCCAGCAGTCCTATCCCGGGACTAGCGGGCTACAATGAGCAGTTCTTC	CASSPIPGLAGYNEQFF
TRBD1	TRBJ2-7	NA	TRBV9	TGTGCCAGCAGCATCGGACAGGGAACCTACGAGCAGTACTTC	CASSIGQGTYEQYF
NA	TRBJ2-1	few	TRBV15	TGTGCCACCAGCAGGGGGACATCCTACAATGAGCAGTTCTTC	CATSRGTSYNEQFF
NA	TRBJ1-2	NA	TRBV30	TGTGCCTGGGCCTCCCCGGCCAGGGACTATGGCTACACCTTC	CAWASPARDYGYTF
TRBD2	TRBJ2-3	NA	TRBV2	TGTGCCAGCAGTTTTATAGCGGGGAGCACAGATACGCAGTATTTT	CASSFIAGSTDTQYF
TRBD1	TRBJ1-3	NA	TRBV6-5	TGTGCCAGCAAGGGACAGGTCGAGGGAAACACCATATATTTT	CASKGQVEGNTIYF
NA	TRBJ2-3	NA	TRBV30	TGTTCCGGCACAGATACGCAGTATTTT	CSGTDTQYF
NA	TRBJ2-7	NA	TRBV7-9	TGTGCCAGCAGCTTAGCCACAGCCCGCCGAAGCTCCTACGAGCAGTACTTC	CASSLATARRSSYEQYF
TRBD1	TRBJ1-1	NA	TRBV5-4	TGTGCCAGCAGGGGACAGGGGGAAACTGAAGCTTTCTTT	CASRGQGETEAFF
NA	TRBJ1-2	NA	TRBV5-8	TGTGCCAGCAGCTTGTCCGGTGGGAGGCTTAACTATGGCTACACCTTC	CASSLSGGRLNYGYTF
NA	TRBJ1-5	NA	TRBV6-5	TGTGCCAGCAGTTACAGAGGAACTAATCAGCCCCAGCATTTT	CASSYRGTNQPQHF
TRBD1	TRBJ2-7	NA	TRBV5-1	TGCGCCAGCAGCCTTCGACAGGGGCTATCCTACGAGCAGTACTTC	CASSLRQGLSYEQYF
TRBD1	TRBJ1-1	NA	TRBV5-1	TGCGCCAGCAGCTTACGGACAGGGGCGATGAACACTGAAGCTTTCTTT	CASSLRTGAMNTEAFF
TRBD1	TRBJ2-3	NA	TRBV7-9	TGTGCCAGCAGCTTAGCTTGGACAGGGACTTTTAGCACAGATACGCAGTATTTT	CASSLAWTGTFSTDTQYF
NA	TRBJ2-7	NA	TRBV5-8	TGTGCCAGCAGCTTGTTGCCCACGGGGACCTACGAGCAGTACTTC	CASSLLPTGTYEQYF